This T cell receptor beta chain comes out of a study of vaccination and CD4 T cells after COVID-19. Sequencing of the DNA from cultured CD4+ T cells was carried out with the Oncomine TCR Beta short-read assay. TCRdb re-called the PCR reads through MiXCR, storing one row per CDR3 protein. The table has 15,000 to 20,000 distinct CDR3 sequences, over 25% seen once. This sample's treatment: roughly ten-day PBMC culture with coronavirus spike peptide pools or control peptides (ViraFEST assay). Looked up from germline, CDR1 is SGHRS and CDR2 is YFSETQ. The CDR3 totals 16 residues. V was trimmed by 4 bases and J by 0 bases, leaving 17 bases between them. This clonotype showed up just a few times. The target antigen is unknown.

The receptor comes from a human donor with COVID-19. Sequenced sample: cultured CD4+ T cells from blood. The chain is built from TRBV5-1 and TRBJ2-7; the D call may be TRBD1 or TRBD2 (8 bases each). Here the CDR3 reads CASSREGQASSYEQYF. The DNA for the CDR3 is TGCGCCAGCAGCCGGGAGGGACAGGCGAGCTCCTACGAGCAGTACTTC.